This T cell receptor beta chain was observed in a study of T cell changes during pregnancy in multiple sclerosis (dated by TCRdb to about 2019). Background on the whole study: Changes in the T cell repertoire over the course of pregnancy were examined in this study in women with multiple sclerosis.

With respect to this clone: Its antigen has not been determined. No quality values exist for individual bases; no much larger clone is one base distant.

Spanning cysteine to phenylalanine, the CDR3 consists of 13 amino acids. Just the 39-base CDR3 DNA is kept, in frame starting at base 1. As encoded in the germline V gene, CDR1 is MNHNS while CDR2 is SASEGT. Trimming at the junction amounts to 4 bases on V and 5 bases on J, and the germline ends lie 11 bases apart. The library was built by means of the immunoSEQ multiplex PCR assay. TCRdb took this table from immuneACCESS and kept in-frame rearrangements with V and J called. Such tables lack part of the clones; where checked against another copy, unresolved V genes explain under half of the gap, and the rest is unexplained. For this sample the table gives 58,000 or so clones, of which roughly nine tenths were detected only once. The ten largest account for under 0.45% of the sample.

The sequence came from a female donor with multiple sclerosis, enrolled in a pregnancy study. The sample was CD4+ T cells from peripheral blood mononuclear cells, taken in the third trimester of pregnancy. Rearrangement joined TRBV6-1 to TRBJ1-2; matching of 6 bases hints at TRBD1 as the D gene. The sequenced DNA: TGTGCCAGCAGTGGACGAGGGACATATGGCTACACCTTC. It encodes CASSGRGTYGYTF.